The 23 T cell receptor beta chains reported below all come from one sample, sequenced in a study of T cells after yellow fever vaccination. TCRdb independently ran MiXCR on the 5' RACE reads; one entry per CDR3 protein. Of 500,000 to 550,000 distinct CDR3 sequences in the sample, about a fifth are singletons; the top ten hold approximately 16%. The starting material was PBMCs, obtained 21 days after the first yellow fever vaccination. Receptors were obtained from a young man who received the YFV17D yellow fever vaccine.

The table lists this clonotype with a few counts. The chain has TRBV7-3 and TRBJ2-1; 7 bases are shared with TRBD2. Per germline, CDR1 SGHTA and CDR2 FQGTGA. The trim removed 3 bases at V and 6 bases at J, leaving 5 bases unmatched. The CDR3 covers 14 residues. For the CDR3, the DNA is TGTGCCAGCAGCTTCGAAATAGCGGGCAATGAGCAGTTCTTC. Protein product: CASSFEIAGNEQFF.

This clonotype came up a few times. CDR3 sequence (DNA): TGCAGTGCCTTACAGGGTTCTGCGACCCAGTACTTC. Translating gives CSALQGSATQYF. The chain couples TRBV20-1 to TRBJ2-5; weak D call: TRBD1 (6 bases). The V and J ends lost 6 bases and 7 bases respectively, with 15 bases between them. Germline V gives CDR1 DFQATT, CDR2 SNEGSKA (reference sequence). The CDR3 has 12 amino acids.

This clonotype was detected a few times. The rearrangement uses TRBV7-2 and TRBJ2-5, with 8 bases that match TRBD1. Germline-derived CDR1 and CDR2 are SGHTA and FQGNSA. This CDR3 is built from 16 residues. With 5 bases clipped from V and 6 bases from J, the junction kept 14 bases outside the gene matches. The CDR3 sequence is CASSRMGAGGMQTQYF. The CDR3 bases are TGTGCCAGCAGCCGAATGGGGGCAGGGGGCATGCAGACCCAGTACTTC.

The CDR3 region has the DNA TGCAGCGTTGGTGGGCGGGGGCTGTACACCGGGGAGCTGTTTTTT. Protein sequence: CSVGGRGLYTGELFF. This chain joins TRBV29-1 and TRBJ2-2, with D possibly being TRBD2 (7 bases). CDR1 is SQVTM and CDR2 is ANQGSEA in the germline V gene. V lost 4 bases, J lost 3 bases, and 15 bases lay in between. The CDR3 has 15 amino acids.

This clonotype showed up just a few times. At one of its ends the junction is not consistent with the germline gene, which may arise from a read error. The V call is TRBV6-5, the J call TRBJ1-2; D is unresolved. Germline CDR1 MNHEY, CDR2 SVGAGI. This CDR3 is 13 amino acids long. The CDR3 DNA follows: TGTGCCAGCAGTTACAATATTGAGGGTGGCTACACTTTC. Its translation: CASSYNIEGGYTF.

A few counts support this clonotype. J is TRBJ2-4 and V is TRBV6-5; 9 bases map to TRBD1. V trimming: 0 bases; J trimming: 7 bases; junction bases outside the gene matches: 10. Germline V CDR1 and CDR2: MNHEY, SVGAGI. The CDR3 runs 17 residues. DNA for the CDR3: TGTGCCAGCAGTTACTCGATAACGGGACAGGGAAGCAACATTCAGTACTTC. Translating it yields CASSYSITGQGSNIQYF.

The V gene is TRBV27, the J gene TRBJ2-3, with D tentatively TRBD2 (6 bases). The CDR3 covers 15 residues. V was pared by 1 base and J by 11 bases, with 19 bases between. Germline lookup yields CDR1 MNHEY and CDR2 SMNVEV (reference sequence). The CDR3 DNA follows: TGTGCCAGCAGTTTATTTGAGACTAGTGGATTTGGGCAGTATTTT. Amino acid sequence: CASSLFETSGFGQYF.

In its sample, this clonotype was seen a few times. CDR3 loop: CATSKQGAPTEAFF. The CDR3 DNA is TGTGCCACCAGCAAACAGGGGGCGCCGACTGAAGCTTTCTTT. This chain connects TRBV15 to TRBJ1-1, with 9 bases matching TRBD1. In germline, CDR1 is LNHNV, CDR2 YYDKDF (reference sequence). The CDR3 consists of 14 residues. Unmatched junction bases numbered 5, after V lost 4 bases and J lost 5 bases.

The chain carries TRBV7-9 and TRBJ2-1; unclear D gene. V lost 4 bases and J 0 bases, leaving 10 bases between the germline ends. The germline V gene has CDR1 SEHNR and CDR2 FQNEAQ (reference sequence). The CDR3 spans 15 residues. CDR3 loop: CASSSPSPSYNEQFF. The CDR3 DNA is TGTGCCAGCAGCTCCCCTTCCCCCTCCTACAATGAGCAGTTCTTC.

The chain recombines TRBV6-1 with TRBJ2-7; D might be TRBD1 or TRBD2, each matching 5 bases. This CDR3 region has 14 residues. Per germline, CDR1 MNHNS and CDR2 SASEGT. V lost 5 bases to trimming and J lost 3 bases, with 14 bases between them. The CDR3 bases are TGTGCCAGCAGTCCCCGGGGCAGCAACTACGAGCAGTACGTC. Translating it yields CASSPRGSNYEQYV.

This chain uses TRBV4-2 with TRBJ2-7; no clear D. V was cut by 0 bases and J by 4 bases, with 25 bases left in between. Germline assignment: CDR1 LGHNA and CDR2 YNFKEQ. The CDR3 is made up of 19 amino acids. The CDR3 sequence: CASSQDPGPVYGVGYEQYV. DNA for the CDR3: TGTGCCAGCAGCCAAGATCCCGGCCCTGTCTACGGTGTAGGGTACGAGCAGTACGTC.

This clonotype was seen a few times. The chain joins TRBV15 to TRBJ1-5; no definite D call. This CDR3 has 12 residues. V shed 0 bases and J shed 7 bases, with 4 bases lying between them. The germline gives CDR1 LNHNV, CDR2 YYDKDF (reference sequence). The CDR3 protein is CATSREAQPQHF. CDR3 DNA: TGTGCCACCAGCAGAGAGGCACAGCCCCAGCATTTT.

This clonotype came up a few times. CDR3 region: CASSLPQSEAFF. The CDR3 region has the DNA TGTGCCAGCAGTTTACCGCAGAGTGAAGCTTTCTTT. This chain connects TRBV12-3 or TRBV12-4 to TRBJ1-1; D ambiguous. The CDR3 is 12 residues long. V lost 2 bases, J lost 7 bases, and 8 bases lay in between.

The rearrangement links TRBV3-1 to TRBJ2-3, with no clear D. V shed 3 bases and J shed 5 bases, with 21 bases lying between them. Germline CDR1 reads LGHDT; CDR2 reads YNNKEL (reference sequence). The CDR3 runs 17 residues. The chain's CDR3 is CASSQRSDGFKLDTQYF. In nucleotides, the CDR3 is TGTGCCAGCAGCCAGAGATCGGACGGATTTAAGCTAGATACGCAGTATTTT.

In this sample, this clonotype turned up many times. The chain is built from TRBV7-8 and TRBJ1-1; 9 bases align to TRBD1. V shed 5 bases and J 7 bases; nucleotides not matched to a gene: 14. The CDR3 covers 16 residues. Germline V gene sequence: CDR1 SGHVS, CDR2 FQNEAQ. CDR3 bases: TGTGCCAGCAGCGATAATCCGGGACAGGGAGGGAATGAAGCTTTCTTT. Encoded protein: CASSDNPGQGGNEAFF.

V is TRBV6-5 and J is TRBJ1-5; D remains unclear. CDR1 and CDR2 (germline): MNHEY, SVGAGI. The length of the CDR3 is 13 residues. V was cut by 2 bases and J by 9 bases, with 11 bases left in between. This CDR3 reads CASSYSAWGPQHF. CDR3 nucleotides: TGTGCCAGCAGTTACAGTGCCTGGGGGCCCCAGCATTTT.

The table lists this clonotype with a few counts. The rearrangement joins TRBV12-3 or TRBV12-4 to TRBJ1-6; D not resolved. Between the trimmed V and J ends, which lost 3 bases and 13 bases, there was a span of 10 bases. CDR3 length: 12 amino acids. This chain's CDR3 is CASSLVRGPLHF. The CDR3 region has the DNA TGTGCCAGCAGTTTGGTCCGGGGTCCCCTCCACTTT.

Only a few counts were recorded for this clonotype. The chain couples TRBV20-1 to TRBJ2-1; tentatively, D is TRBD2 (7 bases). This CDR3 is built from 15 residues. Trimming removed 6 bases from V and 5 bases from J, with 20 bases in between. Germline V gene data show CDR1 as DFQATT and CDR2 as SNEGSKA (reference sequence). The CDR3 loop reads CSAQRAGAPNNEQFF. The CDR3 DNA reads TGCAGTGCCCAAAGGGCGGGGGCGCCAAACAATGAGCAGTTCTTC.

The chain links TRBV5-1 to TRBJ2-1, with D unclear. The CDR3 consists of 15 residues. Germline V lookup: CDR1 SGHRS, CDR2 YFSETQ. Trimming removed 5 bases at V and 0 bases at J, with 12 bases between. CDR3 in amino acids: CASSDSPSSYNEQFF. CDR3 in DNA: TGCGCCAGCAGTGATTCACCTAGCTCCTACAATGAGCAGTTCTTC. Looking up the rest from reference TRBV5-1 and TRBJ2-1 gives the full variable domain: KAGVTQTPRYLIKTRGQQVTLSCSPISGHRSVSWYQQTPGQGLQFLFEYFSETQRNKGNFPGRFSGRQFSNSRSEMNVSTLELGDSALYLCASSDSPSSYNEQFFGPGTRLTVL.

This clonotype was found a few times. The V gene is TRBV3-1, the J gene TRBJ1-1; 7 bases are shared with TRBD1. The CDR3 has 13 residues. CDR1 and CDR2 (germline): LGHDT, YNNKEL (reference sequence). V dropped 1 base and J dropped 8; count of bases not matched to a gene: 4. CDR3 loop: CASSQGTGLEAFF. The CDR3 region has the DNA TGTGCCAGCAGCCAAGGGACAGGCCTCGAAGCTTTCTTT.

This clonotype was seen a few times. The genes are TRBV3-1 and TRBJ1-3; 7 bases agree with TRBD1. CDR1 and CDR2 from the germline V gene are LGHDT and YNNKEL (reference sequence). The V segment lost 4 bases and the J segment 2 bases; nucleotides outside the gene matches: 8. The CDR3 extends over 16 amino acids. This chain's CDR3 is CASSLLHDRAGNTIYF. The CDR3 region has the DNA TGTGCCAGCAGCCTCCTCCACGACAGGGCTGGAAACACCATATATTTT.

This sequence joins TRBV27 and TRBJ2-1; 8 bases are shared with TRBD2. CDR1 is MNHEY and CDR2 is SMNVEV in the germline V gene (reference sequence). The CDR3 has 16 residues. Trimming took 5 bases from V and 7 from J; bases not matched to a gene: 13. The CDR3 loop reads CASSNSGTRILNEQFF. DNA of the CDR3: TGTGCCAGCAGTAACTCCGGGACTAGAATCCTAAATGAGCAGTTCTTC.

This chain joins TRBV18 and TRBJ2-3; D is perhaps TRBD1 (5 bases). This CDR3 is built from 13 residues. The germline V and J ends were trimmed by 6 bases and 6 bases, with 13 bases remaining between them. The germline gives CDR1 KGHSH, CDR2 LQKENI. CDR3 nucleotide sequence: TGTGCCAGCTCTAGGGGATTAGGCGATACGCAGTATTTT. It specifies CASSRGLGDTQYF.